Shown below are 2 T cell receptor beta chains from a single sample sequenced in a study of blood T cell repertoires in COVID-19. Sequenced by immunoSEQ multiplex PCR; TCRdb stores in-frame clones only, minus some. The profile covers about 14,000 clones, with approximately 73% appearing a single time and roughly a tenth taken by the ten largest. Sequencing was done on a sample of peripheral blood. The receptor set was obtained from a man in his 70s with acute or convalescent COVID-19.

The chain employs TRBV7-9 and TRBJ2-1, with a weak D call TRBD2 (5 bases). The CDR3 is 15 amino acids. Germline V gives CDR1 SEHNR, CDR2 FQNEAQ (reference sequence). The V end was cut by 8 bases, the J end by 7 bases, with 21 bases between. The CDR3: CASLPATASGNEQFF. CDR3 bases: TGTGCCAGCCTCCCGGCGACGGCGTCGGGGAATGAGCAGTTCTTC.

The rearrangement uses TRBV19 and TRBJ2-4; 14 bases are a match to TRBD2. This CDR3 spans 18 amino acids. Trimming took 6 bases from V and 2 from J; bases not matched to a gene: 9. Germline V gene sequence: CDR1 LNHDA, CDR2 SQIVND (reference sequence). CDR3 DNA: TGTGCCAGTAGAACTTCCGGGACTAGCGGGGGCTCCAAAAACATTCAGTACTTC. It encodes CASRTSGTSGGSKNIQYF.